A selection of T cell receptor beta chains follows, all from one sample in a study of cytotoxic CD8 clonotypes in ibrutinib-treated CLL. Profiling relied on immunoSEQ multiplex PCR, and the TCRdb table lists in-frame clones only, not all of them. The sample consists of 6,500 to 9,000 clones, roughly 71% of them appearing once. The material was PBMCs, obtained before ibrutinib treatment. These receptors were collected from a human donor with chronic lymphocytic leukemia. CDR3s include the opening cysteine and the closing phenylalanine or tryptophan. D genes are given only for firm matches. Size is omitted from some rows. Given values are once, few, many or a class for expanded clones.

clone size	D gene	V gene	J gene	CDR3 protein	CDR3 DNA
once	.	TRBV4-1	TRBJ2-6	CASSLKLQDPSGANVLTF	TGCGCCAGCAGCCTGAAATTACAGGACCCCTCTGGGGCCAACGTCCTGACTTTC
.	.	TRBV29-1	TRBJ2-7	CAYRDRSYEQYF	TGCGCGTACCGGGACCGTTCCTACGAGCAGTACTTC
.	TRBD1	TRBV5-5	TRBJ1-2	CASSRQGADYGYTF	TGTGCCAGCAGTCGCCAGGGGGCAGACTATGGCTACACCTTC
.	.	TRBV4-1	TRBJ1-5	CASRGEGNQPQHF	TGCGCCAGCCGCGGAGAGGGCAATCAGCCCCAGCATTTT
few	.	TRBV7-2	TRBJ2-4	CASSLVTKNIQYF	TGTGCCAGCAGCTTGGTTACCAAAAACATTCAGTACTTC
.	TRBD1	TRBV15	TRBJ1-2	CATSRGGTDSGYTF	TGTGCCACCAGCAGAGGCGGGACAGATTCTGGCTACACCTTC
.	.	TRBV9	TRBJ2-7	CASSARDAAGEQYF	TGTGCCAGCAGCGCCCGGGACGCTGCCGGCGAGCAGTACTTC
.	TRBD1	TRBV6-1	TRBJ1-5	CASSGGQGSVQPQHF	TGTGCCAGCAGTGGTGGACAGGGAAGCGTTCAGCCCCAGCATTTT
.	TRBD1	TRBV7-8	TRBJ2-7	CASSRAETGVQYF	TGTGCCAGCAGCCGAGCAGAGACAGGGGTGCAGTACTTC
.	TRBD1	TRBV6-4	TRBJ2-1	CASSEGTAEQFF	TGTGCCAGCAGTGAAGGGACAGCCGAGCAGTTCTTC
.	.	TRBV5-1	TRBJ1-1	CASSFSWNTEAFF	TGCGCCAGCAGCTTTTCATGGAACACTGAAGCTTTCTTT
.	.	TRBV21-1	TRBJ2-1	CASSKTPSSYNEQFF	TGTGCCAGCAGCAAGACTCCTAGCTCCTACAATGAGCAGTTCTTC
.	TRBD1	TRBV27	TRBJ1-4	CASSLFRTGQSEKLFF	TGTGCCAGCAGTTTATTCCGGACAGGGCAGTCTGAAAAACTGTTTTTT
.	.	TRBV19	TRBJ1-2	CASSSFGGGYGYTF	TGTGCCAGTAGTTCATTCGGTGGGGGCTATGGCTACACCTTC
few	.	TRBV19	TRBJ2-5	CASSKTPWETQYF	TGTGCCAGTAGTAAGACACCTTGGGAGACCCAGTACTTC
.	TRBD1	TRBV5-1	TRBJ1-1	CASSLVGTGRRAFF	TGCGCCAGCAGCTTGGTGGGGACAGGGAGAAGAGCTTTCTTT
.	.	TRBV28	TRBJ1-5	CASNYEGYSNQPQHF	TGTGCCAGCAACTACGAGGGTTATAGCAATCAGCCCCAGCATTTT
.	.	TRBV11-3	TRBJ2-1	CASSLSSGGHNEQFF	TGTGCCAGCAGCTTATCGTCCGGGGGACACAATGAGCAGTTCTTC
once	.	TRBV5-1	TRBJ2-6	CASTTEPSSGANVLTF	TGCGCCAGCACGACAGAACCGAGCTCTGGGGCCAACGTCCTGACTTTC
.	.	TRBV28	TRBJ1-3	CASSLAILGGNTIYF	TGTGCCAGCAGTTTAGCCATCCTAGGTGGAAACACCATATATTTT
.	.	TRBV7-3	TRBJ2-6	CASGQLVGGANVLTF	TGTGCCAGCGGTCAGCTAGTTGGTGGGGCCAACGTCCTGACTTTC
.	.	TRBV9	TRBJ2-3	CASSIPRGGAGTDTQYF	TGTGCCAGCAGCATCCCGAGGGGGGGGGCAGGCACAGATACGCAGTATTTT
medium-sized	TRBD2	TRBV11-3	TRBJ2-1	CASSLGNSGRAYNEQFF	TGTGCCAGCAGCTTAGGGAATAGCGGGAGGGCCTACAATGAGCAGTTCTTC
.	.	TRBV6-6	TRBJ2-3	CASSYRDSTDTQYF	TGTGCCAGCAGTTACAGGGATAGCACAGATACGCAGTATTTT
.	TRBD1	TRBV27	TRBJ2-7	CASRSTGTGNYEQYF	TGTGCCAGCAGATCCACCGGGACAGGGAATTACGAGCAGTACTTC
.	.	TRBV4-1	TRBJ2-7	CASSQEVRTEQYF	TGCGCCAGCAGCCAAGAAGTGAGAACCGAGCAGTACTTC
.	.	TRBV7-8	TRBJ1-1	CASSLAQGNTEAFF	TGTGCCAGCAGCTTAGCACAGGGGAACACTGAAGCTTTCTTT
.	TRBD1	TRBV29-1	TRBJ2-2	CSTWTGTGELFF	TGCAGCACCTGGACAGGGACCGGGGAGCTGTTTTTT
.	TRBD1	TRBV5-1	TRBJ2-5	CASTPDRERETQYF	TGCGCCAGCACTCCCGACAGGGAAAGGGAGACCCAGTACTTC
medium-sized	.	TRBV7-6	TRBJ1-1	CASSLERGEAFF	TGTGCCAGCAGTTTAGAACGGGGTGAAGCTTTCTTT
.	.	TRBV5-1	TRBJ2-2	CASSPISRGATGELFF	TGCGCCAGCAGCCCTATAAGCAGGGGGGCGACCGGGGAGCTGTTTTTT
once	.	TRBV11-2	TRBJ2-5	CASSLGVASRGFQETQYF	TGTGCCAGCAGCTTAGGGGTAGCGTCGCGGGGTTTCCAAGAGACCCAGTACTTC
.	TRBD2	TRBV7-6	TRBJ2-7	CASSSGLAGVTSSYEQYF	TGTGCCAGCAGCTCTGGACTAGCGGGAGTTACCAGCTCCTACGAGCAGTACTTC
.	.	TRBV7-8	TRBJ1-2	CASSLSWGSYTF	TGTGCCAGCAGCTTATCTTGGGGTAGCTACACCTTC
.	.	TRBV9	TRBJ1-1	CASSAGRNTEAFF	TGTGCCAGCAGCGCGGGACGCAACACTGAAGCTTTCTTT
.	TRBD1	TRBV5-1	TRBJ2-7	CASRDRGSSYEQYF	TGCGCCAGCAGGGACAGGGGGAGCTCCTACGAGCAGTACTTC
.	TRBD1	TRBV6-1	TRBJ1-2	CASSGGQGKEAYGYTF	TGTGCCAGCAGTGGGGGACAGGGGAAGGAAGCCTATGGCTACACCTTC
.	.	TRBV5-2	TRBJ2-1	CASSQDTQSQGNEQFF	TGTGCCAGCAGCCAAGATACACAGTCTCAGGGGAATGAGCAGTTCTTC
.	.	TRBV30	TRBJ1-4	CAWRQRTGSEKLFF	TGTGCCTGGAGACAAAGGACCGGGTCTGAAAAACTGTTTTTT
.	TRBD2	TRBV5-1	TRBJ2-1	CASSPGLALNEQFF	TGCGCCAGCAGCCCGGGACTAGCGTTGAATGAGCAGTTCTTC
.	.	TRBV19	TRBJ2-2	CASSIRRTGELFF	TGTGCCAGTAGTATACGTCGCACCGGGGAGCTGTTTTTT
medium-sized	.	TRBV29-1	TRBJ1-3	CSVAVASGNTIYF	TGCAGCGTTGCTGTAGCCTCTGGAAACACCATATATTTT
.	TRBD2	TRBV4-1	TRBJ2-1	CASSQDRTSGRDNEQFF	TGCGCCAGCAGCCAAGACCGGACTAGCGGGAGAGACAATGAGCAGTTCTTC
large	.	TRBV11-1	TRBJ2-7	CASSLDARSGDEQYF	TGTGCCAGCAGCTTAGATGCCAGGTCAGGAGACGAGCAGTACTTC
.	TRBD1	TRBV5-1	TRBJ1-1	CASSLASGGTEAFF	TGCGCCAGCAGCTTGGCGTCAGGGGGCACTGAAGCTTTCTTT
.	.	TRBV4-2	TRBJ2-2	CASSRLGSSATGELFF	TGTGCCAGCAGCCGCCTGGGGAGTAGTGCTACCGGGGAGCTGTTTTTT
.	TRBD1	TRBV6-4	TRBJ2-1	CASSNSPGQYNEQFF	TGTGCCAGCAGTAATTCTCCGGGACAGTACAATGAGCAGTTCTTC
.	.	TRBV5-4	TRBJ1-1	CASSLSLMNTEAFF	TGTGCCAGCAGCCTCAGTCTCATGAACACTGAAGCTTTCTTT
.	TRBD1	TRBV9	TRBJ1-6	CASGGQENYNSPLHF	TGTGCCAGTGGGGGACAGGAGAATTATAATTCACCCCTCCACTTT
.	TRBD2	TRBV9	TRBJ2-1	CASSVEASGSRINEQFF	TGTGCCAGCAGCGTAGAGGCTAGCGGGAGTAGAATCAATGAGCAGTTCTTC
.	TRBD1	TRBV9	TRBJ2-2	CASSAPRQGRTGELFF	TGTGCCAGCAGCGCCCCCCGACAGGGGCGAACCGGGGAGCTGTTTTTT
.	.	TRBV6-5	TRBJ2-4	CASSTPGRLNIQYF	TGTGCCAGCAGTACTCCGGGACGATTAAACATTCAGTACTTC
.	TRBD2	TRBV28	TRBJ2-7	CASSSTTTSGRSYEQYF	TGTGCCAGCAGCTCCACCACAACTAGCGGGCGCTCCTACGAGCAGTACTTC
.	.	TRBV9	TRBJ1-2	CASSPTPGDNYGYTF	TGTGCCAGCAGCCCCACCCCAGGGGATAACTATGGCTACACCTTC
.	.	TRBV29-1	TRBJ1-1	CSVSGGAMGTEAFF	TGCAGCGTTTCTGGAGGGGCTATGGGCACTGAAGCTTTCTTT
.	.	TRBV11-1	TRBJ1-6	CASSLPGMAPLHF	TGTGCCAGCAGCTTACCAGGGATGGCTCCCCTCCACTTT
medium-sized	.	TRBV19	TRBJ1-4	CASRMGNEKLFF	TGTGCCAGCCGTATGGGGAATGAAAAACTGTTTTTT
.	.	TRBV7-9	TRBJ1-4	CASSLGPEYNEKLFF	TGTGCCAGCAGCTTAGGACCGGAATATAATGAAAAACTGTTTTTT
.	.	TRBV7-2	TRBJ1-1	CASSLYENTEAFF	TGTGCCAGCAGCTTATATGAGAACACTGAAGCTTTCTTT
.	.	TRBV11-1	TRBJ2-3	CASGAEYTDTQYF	TGTGCCAGCGGAGCGGAGTACACAGATACGCAGTATTTT